This TCR beta chain was captured by sequencing in a study of OX40 agonist ivuxolimab in advanced cancers. Study background: Every patient in dose escalation had hepatocellular carcinoma, melanoma, renal cell or head and neck cancer.

This CDR3 has 18 amino acids. The trim removed 5 bases at V and 4 bases at J, leaving 15 bases unmatched. From germline, CDR1 is WSHSY and CDR2 SAAADI. Whole-study findings and limits: Some patients without response likewise showed low normalized clonal expansion.

Only in-frame clones appear in the TCRdb table, and some are missing; sequencing was by immunoSEQ multiplex PCR. Among fewer than 85,000 clones listed, around 83% were seen once. With regard to this clone: Its target is not known.

The clonotype originates from an adult with an advanced solid tumor such as melanoma, head and neck, liver or kidney cancer. The chain is built from TRBV10-2 and TRBJ2-2; TRBD2 matches 8 bases. This specimen consisted of CD4+ or CD8+ T cells sorted from blood, obtained in a trial of the OX40 agonist ivuxolimab. CDR3 sequence (DNA): TGCGCCAGCAGTCGGTCTAGCGGGTCCTCTCGAGTCACCGGGGAGCTGTTTTTT. This gives the protein CASSRSSGSSRVTGELFF.